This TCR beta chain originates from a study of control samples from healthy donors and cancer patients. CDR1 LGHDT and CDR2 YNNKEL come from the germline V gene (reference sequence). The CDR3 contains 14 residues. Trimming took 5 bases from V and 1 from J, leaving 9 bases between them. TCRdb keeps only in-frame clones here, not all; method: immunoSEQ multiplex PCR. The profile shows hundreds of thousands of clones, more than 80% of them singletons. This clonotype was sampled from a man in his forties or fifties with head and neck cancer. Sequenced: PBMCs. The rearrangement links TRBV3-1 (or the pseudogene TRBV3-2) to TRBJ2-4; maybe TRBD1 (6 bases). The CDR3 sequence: CASSYQGAKNIQYF. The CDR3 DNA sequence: TGTGCCAGCAGCTATCAGGGGGCCAAAAACATTCAGTACTTC.